This TCR beta chain came from a study of T cell repertoires in cytomegalovirus infection. One entry per CDR3 protein, called by TCRdb with MiXCR from the reads. The sample includes more than 400,000 distinct CDR3 sequences, 26% seen only once; the top ten take about 13%. The germline gives CDR1 SEHNR, CDR2 FQNEAQ (reference sequence). V lost 1 base to trimming and J lost 4 bases, with 11 bases between them. This CDR3 spans 15 amino acids. This receptor was taken from a human donor in good health (CMV status not recorded). Some clones in this sample may be carry-over from other donors' samples. The sequencing sample was made of PBMCs. The chain couples TRBV7-9 to TRBJ2-1; TRBD2 might be the D (5 bases). In DNA, the CDR3 is TGTGCCAGCAGCTTAGGTTTCGGGGAGTACAATGAGCAGTTCTTC. Translation gives CASSLGFGEYNEQFF.